Sequencing of this T cell receptor beta chain was carried out in a study of blood T cell repertoires in COVID-19 (TCRdb year 2020). Some background on the complete study: The collaborator samples originated in the United States, Italy and Spain and spanned the acute and convalescent phases of COVID-19. The material from the prospective study consisted of cDNA or gDNA derived from T cells, B-cell-depleted T cells, or PBMCs. The dataset comprised deeply sampled blood TCRbeta repertoires from subjects exposed to, actively infected with, or recovered from COVID-19. The repertoires were made available in a free public database intended to serve as a resource for research on the immune response to SARS-CoV-2. Samples came from the ongoing ImmuneRACE study (first 160 participants) plus 1,254 subjects from 6 global collaborators. The sample metadata nearly always contained a de-identified subject ID, COVID-19 status, age in years and sex. Where HLA class I and class II types were available, the types were taken from metadata supplied by the sample provider, not from assay-based typing.

As regards this clone: The antigen this receptor binds is unknown. Nothing much larger sits one base from this clone, and base qualities are not available.

What the study reported, not specific to this receptor: The amount of clinical and demographic metadata varied by source and participant and was provided uncurated.

Based on the germline V gene, the CDR1 and CDR2 sequences are SGHAT and FQNNGV. Trimming removed 4 bases from V and 6 bases from J, leaving 14 bases between the germline ends. Reading from cysteine to phenylalanine, the CDR3 counts 14 amino acids. Only CDR3 DNA is held: 42 bases, read in frame from base 1. TCRbeta CDR3 regions were amplified from genomic DNA by means of the immunoSEQ Assay, a bias-controlled multiplex PCR. In the paper's pipeline: The number of nucleated cells in each sample was estimated from the amplification of reference gene primers within the assay. To quantify the absolute abundance of each unique TCRbeta CDR3 rearrangement, sequence reads were collapsed and filtered. For each sample, productive Simpson clonality was calculated by taking the square root of Simpson's diversity index across productive rearrangements. TCRdb re-hosts the immuneACCESS table, in-frame sequences only. Its copies lack some clones; in the studies checked, an unresolved V gene accounts for under half of them, and the cause for the rest is not known. Clone size and V and J calls were adopted from that table, with D and trimming inferred from the DNA. This sample comprises some 350,000 clones, 80% to 90% of them detected only once. Less than 3.5% of the sample goes to the ten largest clones.

At one collaborating source in Seattle, patients were enrolled during active infection and were followed longitudinally through the course of disease. Whole blood was collected in K2EDTA tubes by collaborating institutions according to the institutions' own protocols. For TCRbeta analysis, collaborator samples were shipped as frozen whole blood, as isolated PBMCs, or as DNA extracted from either sample type. The clonotype was recovered from a woman between 25 and 40 years old with COVID-19, enrolled during active disease. The sample taken for sequencing was peripheral blood. This chain joins TRBV11-2 to TRBJ2-3; 5 matching bases give a weak D call of TRBD2. The CDR3 reads as follows: CASSSIGSGDTQYF. The DNA is as follows: TGTGCCAGCAGCTCAATTGGGAGTGGGGATACGCAGTATTTT.